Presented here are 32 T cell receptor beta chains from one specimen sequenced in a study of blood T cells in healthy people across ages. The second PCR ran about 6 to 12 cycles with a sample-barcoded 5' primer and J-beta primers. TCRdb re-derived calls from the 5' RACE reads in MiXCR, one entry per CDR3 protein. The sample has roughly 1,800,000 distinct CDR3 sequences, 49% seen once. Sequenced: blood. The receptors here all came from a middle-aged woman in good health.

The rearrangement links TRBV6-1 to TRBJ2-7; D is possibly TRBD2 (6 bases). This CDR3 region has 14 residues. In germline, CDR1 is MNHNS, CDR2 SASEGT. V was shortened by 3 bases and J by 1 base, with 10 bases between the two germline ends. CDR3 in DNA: TGTGCCAGCAGTGAGCCCGGGACTTCCTACGAGCAGTACTTC. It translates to CASSEPGTSYEQYF.

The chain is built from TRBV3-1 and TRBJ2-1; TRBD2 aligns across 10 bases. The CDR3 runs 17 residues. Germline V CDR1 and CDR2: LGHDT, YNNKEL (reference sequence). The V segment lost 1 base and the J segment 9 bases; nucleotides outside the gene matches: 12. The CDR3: CASSQGVASGGGREQFF. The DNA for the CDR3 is TGTGCCAGCAGCCAAGGAGTAGCAAGCGGGGGGGGACGTGAGCAGTTCTTC.

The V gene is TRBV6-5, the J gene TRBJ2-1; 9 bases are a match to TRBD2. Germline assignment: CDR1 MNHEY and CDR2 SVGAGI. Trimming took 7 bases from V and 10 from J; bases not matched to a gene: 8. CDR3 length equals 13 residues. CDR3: CASKAGGSGEQFF. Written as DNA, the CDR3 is TGTGCCAGCAAAGCGGGGGGTTCTGGCGAGCAGTTCTTC.

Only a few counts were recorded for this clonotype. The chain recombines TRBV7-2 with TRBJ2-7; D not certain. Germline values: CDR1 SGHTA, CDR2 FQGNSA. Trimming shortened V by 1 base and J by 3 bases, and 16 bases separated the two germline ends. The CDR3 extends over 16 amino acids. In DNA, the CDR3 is TGTGCCAGCAGCTTAGAGTTGCGGACGCAAAACTACGAGCAGTACTTC. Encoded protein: CASSLELRTQNYEQYF.

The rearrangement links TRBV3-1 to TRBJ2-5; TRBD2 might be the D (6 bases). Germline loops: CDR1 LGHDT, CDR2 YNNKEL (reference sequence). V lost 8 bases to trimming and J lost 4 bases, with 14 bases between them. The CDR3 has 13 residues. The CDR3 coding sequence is TGTGCCAGCGGCCCGCGGGGTGGAGAGACCCAGTACTTC. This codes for CASGPRGGETQYF.

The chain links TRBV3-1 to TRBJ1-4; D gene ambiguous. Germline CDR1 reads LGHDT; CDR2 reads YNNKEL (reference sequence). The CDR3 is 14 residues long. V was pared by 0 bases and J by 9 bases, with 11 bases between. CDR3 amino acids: CASSQDSVGKKLFF. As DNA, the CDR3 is TGTGCCAGCAGCCAAGATTCGGTGGGGAAAAAACTGTTTTTT. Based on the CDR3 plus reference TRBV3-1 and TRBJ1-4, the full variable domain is DTAVSQTPKYLVTQMGNDKSIKCEQNLGHDTMYWYKQDSKKFLKIMFSYNNKELIINETVPNRFSPKSPDKAHLNLHINSLELGDSAVYFCASSQDSVGKKLFFGSGTQLSVL.

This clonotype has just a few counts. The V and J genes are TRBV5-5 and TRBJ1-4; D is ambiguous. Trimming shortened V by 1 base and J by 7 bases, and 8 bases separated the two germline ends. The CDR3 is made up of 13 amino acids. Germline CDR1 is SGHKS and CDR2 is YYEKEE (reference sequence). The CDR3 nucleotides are TGTGCCAGCAGCTTGCTGACGGGTGAAAAACTGTTTTTT. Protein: CASSLLTGEKLFF.

CDR3 in DNA: TGTGCCAGCACCCTAGGAAGACTGTACACTGAAGCTTTCTTT. Amino acids: CASTLGRLYTEAFF. This chain connects TRBV7-2 to TRBJ1-1; D uncertain. Trimming pared 7 bases from V and 3 bases from J, leaving 15 bases between. The CDR3 loop spans 14 amino acids. CDR1 SGHTA and CDR2 FQGNSA come from the germline V gene.

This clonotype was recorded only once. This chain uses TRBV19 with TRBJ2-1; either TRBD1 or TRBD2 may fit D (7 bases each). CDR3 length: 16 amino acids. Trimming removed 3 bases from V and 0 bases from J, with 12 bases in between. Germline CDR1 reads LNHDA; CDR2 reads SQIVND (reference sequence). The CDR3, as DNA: TGTGCCAGTAGTATCAGGGGGGGGGTCTCCTACAATGAGCAGTTCTTC. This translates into CASSIRGGVSYNEQFF.

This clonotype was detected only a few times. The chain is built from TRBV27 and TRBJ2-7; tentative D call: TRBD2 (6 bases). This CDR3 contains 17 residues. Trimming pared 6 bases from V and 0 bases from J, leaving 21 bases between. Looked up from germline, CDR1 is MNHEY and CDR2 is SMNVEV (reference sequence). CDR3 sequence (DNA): TGTGCCAGCAGCCCCCCCGTCCTAGCGAGGAACTCCTACGAGCAGTACTTC. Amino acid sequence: CASSPPVLARNSYEQYF.

DNA for the CDR3: TGTGCCAGCAGAGACAGGGTCAAGGAGACCCAGTACTTC. Translating it yields CASRDRVKETQYF. V usage is TRBV2 and J usage is TRBJ2-5, with 7 bases aligning to TRBD1. Germline CDR1 reads SNHLY; CDR2 reads FYNNEI. The CDR3 totals 13 residues. The V gene end was trimmed by 6 bases and the J gene end by 5 bases; junction bases not matched to a gene: 6.

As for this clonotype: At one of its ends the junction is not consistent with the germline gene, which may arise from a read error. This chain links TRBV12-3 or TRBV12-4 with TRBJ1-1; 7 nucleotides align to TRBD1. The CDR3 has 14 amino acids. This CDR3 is CASTLQGLGAEAFF. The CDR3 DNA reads TGTGCCAGCACCCTACAGGGGCTCGGGGCTGAGGCTTTCTTT.

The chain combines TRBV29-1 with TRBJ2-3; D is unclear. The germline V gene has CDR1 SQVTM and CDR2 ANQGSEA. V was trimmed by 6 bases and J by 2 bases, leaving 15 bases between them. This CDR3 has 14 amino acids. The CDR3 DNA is TGCAGCGTCCGGAGCCAGGTTTCCACAGATACGCAGTATTTT. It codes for CSVRSQVSTDTQYF.

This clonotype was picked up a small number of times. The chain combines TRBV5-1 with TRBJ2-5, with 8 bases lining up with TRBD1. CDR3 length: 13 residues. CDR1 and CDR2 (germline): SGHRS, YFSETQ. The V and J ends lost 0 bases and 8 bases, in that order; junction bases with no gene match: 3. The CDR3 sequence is CASSLGTGRTQYF. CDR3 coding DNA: TGCGCCAGCAGCTTGGGGACAGGGAGAACCCAGTACTTC.

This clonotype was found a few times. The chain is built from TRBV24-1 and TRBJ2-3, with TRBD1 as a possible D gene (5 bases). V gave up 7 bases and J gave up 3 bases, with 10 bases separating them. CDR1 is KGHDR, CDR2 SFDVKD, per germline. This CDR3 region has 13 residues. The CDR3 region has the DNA TGTGCCACCAGAGACAGCATAACAGATACGCAGTATTTT. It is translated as CATRDSITDTQYF.

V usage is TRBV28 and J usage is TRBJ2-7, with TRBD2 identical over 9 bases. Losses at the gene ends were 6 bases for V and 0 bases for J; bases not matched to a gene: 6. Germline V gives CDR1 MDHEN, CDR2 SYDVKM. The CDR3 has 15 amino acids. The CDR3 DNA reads TGTGCCAGCAGGGGTAGCGGGAGTCTCTCCTACGAGCAGTACTTC. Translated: CASRGSGSLSYEQYF.

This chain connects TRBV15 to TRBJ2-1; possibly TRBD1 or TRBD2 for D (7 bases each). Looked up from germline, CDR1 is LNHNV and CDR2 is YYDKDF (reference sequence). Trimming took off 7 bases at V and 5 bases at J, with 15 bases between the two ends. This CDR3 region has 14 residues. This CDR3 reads CATTGGERHNEQFF. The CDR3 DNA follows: TGTGCCACCACAGGGGGGGAGCGGCACAATGAGCAGTTCTTC.

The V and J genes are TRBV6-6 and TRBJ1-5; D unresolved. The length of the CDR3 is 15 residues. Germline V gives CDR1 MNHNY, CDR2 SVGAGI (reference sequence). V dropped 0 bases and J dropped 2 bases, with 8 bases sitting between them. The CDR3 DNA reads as TGTGCCAGCAGTTACTCGAATGGCGGCAATCAGCCCCAGCATTTT. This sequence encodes CASSYSNGGNQPQHF.

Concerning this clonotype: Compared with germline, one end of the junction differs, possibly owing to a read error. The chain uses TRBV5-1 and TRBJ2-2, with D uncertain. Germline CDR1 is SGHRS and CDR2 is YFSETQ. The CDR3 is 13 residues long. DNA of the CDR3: TGCGCCAGCAGCTTGGAGCCGCGTCCTGAGCAGTTTTTT. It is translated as CASSLEPRPEQFF. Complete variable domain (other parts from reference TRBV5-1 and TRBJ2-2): KAGVTQTPRYLIKTRGQQVTLSCSPISGHRSVSWYQQTPGQGLQFLFEYFSETQRNKGNFPGRFSGRQFSNSRSEMNVSTLELGDSALYLCASSLEPRPEQFFGEGSRLTVL.

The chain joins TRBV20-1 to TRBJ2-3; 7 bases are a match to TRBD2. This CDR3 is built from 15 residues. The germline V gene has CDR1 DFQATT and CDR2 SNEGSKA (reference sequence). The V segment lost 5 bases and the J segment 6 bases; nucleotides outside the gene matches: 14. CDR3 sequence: CSARTRRPFGDTQYF. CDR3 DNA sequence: TGCAGTGCTCGGACTAGGCGGCCTTTTGGGGATACGCAGTATTTT.

The CDR3 spells CASRGGQPYPYEQYF. Here the CDR3 DNA reads TGTGCCAGCAGGGGGGGACAGCCCTACCCCTACGAGCAGTACTTC. The chain has TRBV2 and TRBJ2-7; possibly TRBD1 for D (7 bases). Deletions cut 6 bases from V and 2 bases from J, with 17 bases between. Germline CDR1 reads SNHLY; CDR2 reads FYNNEI. The CDR3 loop spans 15 amino acids.

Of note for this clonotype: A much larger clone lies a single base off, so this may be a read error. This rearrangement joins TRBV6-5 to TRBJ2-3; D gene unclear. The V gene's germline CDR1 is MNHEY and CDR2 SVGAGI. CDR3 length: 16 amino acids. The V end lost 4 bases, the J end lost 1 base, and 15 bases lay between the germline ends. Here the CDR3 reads CASSSVVPAGTDTQYF. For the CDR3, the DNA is TGTGCCAGCAGTTCAGTAGTCCCCGCTGGCACAGATACGCAGTATTTT.

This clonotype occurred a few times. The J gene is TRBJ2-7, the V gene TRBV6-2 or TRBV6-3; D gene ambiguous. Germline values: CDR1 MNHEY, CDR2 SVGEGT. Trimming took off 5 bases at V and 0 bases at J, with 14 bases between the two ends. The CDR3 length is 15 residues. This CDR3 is CASSLDSVTSYEQYF. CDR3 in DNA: TGTGCCAGCAGTCTAGACTCCGTTACCTCCTACGAGCAGTACTTC.

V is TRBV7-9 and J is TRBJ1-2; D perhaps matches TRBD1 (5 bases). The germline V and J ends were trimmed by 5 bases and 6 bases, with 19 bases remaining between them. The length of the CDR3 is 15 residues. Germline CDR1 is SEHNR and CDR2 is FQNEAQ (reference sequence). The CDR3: CASSRDRDGENGYTF. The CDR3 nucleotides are TGTGCCAGCAGCAGAGACCGGGACGGCGAAAATGGCTACACCTTC. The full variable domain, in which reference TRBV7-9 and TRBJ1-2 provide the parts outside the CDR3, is DTGVSQNPRHKITKRGQNVTFRCDPISEHNRLYWYRQTLGQGPEFLTYFQNEAQLEKSRLLSDRFSAERPKGSFSTLEIQRTEQGDSAMYLCASSRDRDGENGYTFGSGTRLTVV.

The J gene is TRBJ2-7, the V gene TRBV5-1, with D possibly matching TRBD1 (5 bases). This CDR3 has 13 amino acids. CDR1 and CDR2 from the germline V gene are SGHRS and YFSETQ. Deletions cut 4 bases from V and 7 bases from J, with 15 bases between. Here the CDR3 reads CASSVVQADEQYF. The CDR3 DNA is TGCGCCAGCAGCGTGGTACAGGCCGATGAGCAGTACTTC.

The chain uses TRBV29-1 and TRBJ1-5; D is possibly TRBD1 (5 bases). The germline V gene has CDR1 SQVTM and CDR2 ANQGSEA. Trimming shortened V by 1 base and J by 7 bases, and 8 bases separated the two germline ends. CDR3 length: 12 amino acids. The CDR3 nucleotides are TGCAGCGTTGAAGGCAGGGACCAGCCCCAGCATTTT. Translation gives CSVEGRDQPQHF.

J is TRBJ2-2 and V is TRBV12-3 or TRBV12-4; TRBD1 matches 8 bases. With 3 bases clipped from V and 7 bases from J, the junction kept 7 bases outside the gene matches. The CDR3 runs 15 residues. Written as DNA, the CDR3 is TGTGCCAGCAGTTTCCGGACAGGGTCGAGCGGGGAGCTGTTTTTT. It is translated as CASSFRTGSSGELFF.

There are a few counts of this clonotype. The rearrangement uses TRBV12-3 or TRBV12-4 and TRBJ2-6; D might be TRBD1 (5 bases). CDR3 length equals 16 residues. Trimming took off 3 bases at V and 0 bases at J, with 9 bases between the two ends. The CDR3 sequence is CASSFRGRSGANVLTF. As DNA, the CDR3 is TGTGCCAGCAGTTTTAGGGGTCGCTCTGGGGCCAACGTCCTGACTTTC.

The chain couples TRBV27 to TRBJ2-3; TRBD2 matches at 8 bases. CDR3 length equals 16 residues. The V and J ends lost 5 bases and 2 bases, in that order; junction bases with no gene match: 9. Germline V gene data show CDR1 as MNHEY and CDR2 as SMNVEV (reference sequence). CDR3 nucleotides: TGTGCCAGCAGTCGGATAGCGGGGCCACACACAGATACGCAGTATTTT. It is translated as CASSRIAGPHTDTQYF.

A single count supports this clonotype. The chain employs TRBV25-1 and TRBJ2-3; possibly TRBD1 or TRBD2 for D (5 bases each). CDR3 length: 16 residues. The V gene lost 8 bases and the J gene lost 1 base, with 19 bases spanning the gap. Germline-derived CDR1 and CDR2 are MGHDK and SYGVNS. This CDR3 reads CASCPQEAKGTDTQYF. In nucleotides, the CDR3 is TGTGCCAGCTGTCCACAGGAGGCTAAGGGCACAGATACGCAGTATTTT.

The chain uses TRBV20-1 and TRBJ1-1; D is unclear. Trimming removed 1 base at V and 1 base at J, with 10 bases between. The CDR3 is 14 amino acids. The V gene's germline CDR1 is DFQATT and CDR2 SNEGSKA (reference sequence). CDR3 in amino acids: CSARVAGPNTEAFF. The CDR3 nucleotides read TGCAGTGCTAGAGTGGCAGGCCCGAACACTGAAGCTTTCTTT.

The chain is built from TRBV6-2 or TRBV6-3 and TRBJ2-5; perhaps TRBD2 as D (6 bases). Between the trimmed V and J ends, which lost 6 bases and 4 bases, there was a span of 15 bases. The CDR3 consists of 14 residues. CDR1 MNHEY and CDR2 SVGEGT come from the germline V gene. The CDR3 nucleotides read TGTGCCAGCAGGCCCCCCGGGGGTGGAGAGACCCAGTACTTC. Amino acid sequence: CASRPPGGGETQYF.